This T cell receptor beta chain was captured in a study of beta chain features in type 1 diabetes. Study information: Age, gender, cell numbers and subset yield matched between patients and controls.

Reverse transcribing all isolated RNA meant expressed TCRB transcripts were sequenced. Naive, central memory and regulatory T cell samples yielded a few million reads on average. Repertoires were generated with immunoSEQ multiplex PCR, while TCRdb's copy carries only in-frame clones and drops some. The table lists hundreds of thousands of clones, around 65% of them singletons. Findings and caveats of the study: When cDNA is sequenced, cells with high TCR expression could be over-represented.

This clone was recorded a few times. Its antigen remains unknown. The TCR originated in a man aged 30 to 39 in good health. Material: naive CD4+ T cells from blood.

CDR3 loop: CASSVDPTGSYEQYF. In nucleotides, the CDR3 is TGTGCCAGCAGCGTAGACCCCACCGGCTCCTACGAGCAGTACTTC. J is TRBJ2-7 and V is TRBV9; D call uncertain. V was shortened by 0 bases and J by 0 bases, with 10 bases between the two germline ends. Germline V gene lookup returns CDR1 SGDLS and CDR2 YYNGEE. CDR3 length: 15 residues.